This TCR beta chain stems from a study of T cell responses to AZD1222 COVID-19 vaccine. Note on this clone: What it recognizes is unknown.

Study-wide results and limits: Clonal diversity was possibly underestimated, and the donors were mostly white British, with more females. Seropositivity was recorded at baseline in only a handful of AZD1222 recipients. Regions 160-218 and 743-854 dominated among vaccine-associated CD4 TCRs spanning spike.

Only in-frame clones appear in the TCRdb table, and some are missing; sequencing was by immunoSEQ multiplex PCR. This sample has approximately 110,000 clones, with about 85% found just once. This CDR3 contains 14 residues. V was cut by 1 base and J by 3 bases, with 9 bases left in between. CDR1 and CDR2 from the germline V gene are SGDLS and YYNGEE. The V and J genes are TRBV9 and TRBJ2-3; a possible D gene is TRBD2 (6 bases). This receptor was identified in an adult who received the AZD1222 COVID-19 vaccine. Here the sequenced sample was peripheral blood, taken 28 days after the second AZD1222 dose. The CDR3 spells CASSVSGRTDTQYF. CDR3 DNA: TGTGCCAGCAGCGTATCCGGGAGAACAGATACGCAGTATTTT.